The rows below give T cell receptor beta chains drawn from one sample of a study of blood T cell repertoires in COVID-19. Only in-frame clones appear in the TCRdb table, and some are missing; sequencing was by immunoSEQ multiplex PCR. The sample holds a few hundred thousand clones; 86% are singletons and the top ten take 3.6%. The specimen sequenced was peripheral blood. These receptors were obtained from a man between 18 and 35 years old with active or convalescent COVID-19. The CDR3 runs from the conserved cysteine through the conserved F or W. The D gene is left open where the match is weak. Clone size appears in some rows only: once, few, many, or a class for an expanded clone.

DNA: TGTGCCAGCAGCTTAGCCGGGGGGATTCGGGAGCAGTACTTC
CDR3: CASSLAGGIREQYF
J: TRBJ2-7
V: TRBV7-9
D: TRBD2
size: -

DNA: TGTGCCAGCAGTTACCAAGGGGGCAGTATGAACACTGAAGCTTTCTTT
CDR3: CASSYQGGSMNTEAFF
J: TRBJ1-1
V: TRBV6-5
D: TRBD1
size: -

DNA: TGTGCCAGCAGCTCGGCTCCTAGCATCAGCTACAATGAGCAGTTCTTC
CDR3: CASSSAPSISYNEQFF
J: TRBJ2-1
V: TRBV5-4
D: -
size: -

DNA: TGTGCCAGCAATCCAGGAACGAACACTGAAGCTTTCTTT
CDR3: CASNPGTNTEAFF
J: TRBJ1-1
V: TRBV2
D: -
size: once

DNA: TGTGCCAGCAGGCGGGACGGCCTACTCGATCAGTACTTC
CDR3: CASRRDGLLDQYF
J: TRBJ2-4
V: TRBV6-4
D: -
size: -

DNA: TGTGCCAGCAGTCTCCCCGGACAGGGAAGGTACGAGCAGTACTTC
CDR3: CASSLPGQGRYEQYF
J: TRBJ2-7
V: TRBV11-2
D: TRBD1
size: few

DNA: TGTGCCAGCAGTTGGGGCGGGGGGATGTACGAGCAGTACTTC
CDR3: CASSWGGGMYEQYF
J: TRBJ2-7
V: TRBV27
D: TRBD2
size: few

DNA: TGTGCCAGCAGTGTCGAAAGGGGAAATGAAAAACTGTTTTTT
CDR3: CASSVERGNEKLFF
J: TRBJ1-4
V: TRBV6-1
D: -
size: -

DNA: TGTGCCAGTAGTAGAGGACTAGCGGGAGGGCTCCAAGAGACCCAGTACTTC
CDR3: CASSRGLAGGLQETQYF
J: TRBJ2-5
V: TRBV19
D: TRBD2
size: -

DNA: TGCGCCAGCAGCCAAGATTGGGTGGGTAGCGGGACATATGTCGGCACAGATACGCAGTATTTT
CDR3: CASSQDWVGSGTYVGTDTQYF
J: TRBJ2-3
V: TRBV4-3
D: TRBD2
size: once

DNA: TGTGCCAGCAGCTTAGGCTATTTAGCGGGGAGGGGTGAGCAGTTCTTC
CDR3: CASSLGYLAGRGEQFF
J: TRBJ2-1
V: TRBV7-2
D: TRBD2
size: -

DNA: TGTGCCAGCAGCTTACTCCTGTCCTACGAGCAGTACTTC
CDR3: CASSLLLSYEQYF
J: TRBJ2-7
V: TRBV11-3
D: -
size: -

DNA: TGCGCCAGCAGCTTGGCGACAGACTATGGCTACACCTTC
CDR3: CASSLATDYGYTF
J: TRBJ1-2
V: TRBV5-1
D: -
size: -

DNA: TGTGCCAGCAGTTTGGCTCCCGGGGAGCTGTTTTTT
CDR3: CASSLAPGELFF
J: TRBJ2-2
V: TRBV28
D: -
size: -

DNA: TGTGCCAGCAGCTTAGGGACTAGCGCCTACAATGAGCAGTTCTTC
CDR3: CASSLGTSAYNEQFF
J: TRBJ2-1
V: TRBV7-3
D: TRBD2
size: -

DNA: TGTGCCAGCAGCCAAGAGTTACTAGCTAGGACGTACAATGAGCAGTTCTTC
CDR3: CASSQELLARTYNEQFF
J: TRBJ2-1
V: TRBV4-2
D: -
size: few

DNA: TGTGCCAGCAGTTACGACAGCTCGGATTCACCCCTCCACTTT
CDR3: CASSYDSSDSPLHF
J: TRBJ1-6
V: TRBV6-5
D: -
size: -

DNA: TGTGCCAGCATAGAGGGACAGTCGGGAGGCTACACCTTC
CDR3: CASIEGQSGGYTF
J: TRBJ1-2
V: TRBV6-6
D: TRBD1
size: -

DNA: TGTGCCAGCAGCTTACTAGCGGGTAACCAAGAGACCCAGTACTTC
CDR3: CASSLLAGNQETQYF
J: TRBJ2-5
V: TRBV7-2
D: TRBD2
size: -

DNA: TGTGCCTGGAGTCGGGGGTCCTACGAGCAGTACTTC
CDR3: CAWSRGSYEQYF
J: TRBJ2-7
V: TRBV30
D: -
size: -

DNA: TGCGCCAGCAGCTATGAGCACGGGGAGACCCAGTACTTC
CDR3: CASSYEHGETQYF
J: TRBJ2-5
V: TRBV5-1
D: -
size: -

DNA: TGCGCCAGCAGCTTACGACAGGGGGGAGAGCAGTACTTC
CDR3: CASSLRQGGEQYF
J: TRBJ2-7
V: TRBV5-1
D: TRBD1
size: -

DNA: TGTGCCAGCAGTGAGATCTGGCCACAGGAGGGCTATGGCTACACCTTC
CDR3: CASSEIWPQEGYGYTF
J: TRBJ1-2
V: TRBV28
D: -
size: -